This T cell receptor beta chain was profiled in a study of T cell changes during pregnancy in multiple sclerosis. Assay: immunoSEQ multiplex PCR; the TCRdb copy retains only in-frame clones and omits some. The sample comprises under 70,000 clones, 90% of which are singletons, and approximately 5.8% rests with the top ten. This TCR was recovered from a female donor in good health, enrolled as a control in a pregnancy study. The material was peripheral blood, obtained in the third trimester of pregnancy.

CDR3 in amino acids: CASARDRPNTGELFF. CDR3 coding DNA: TGTGCCAGCGCGAGGGACAGGCCAAACACCGGGGAGCTGTTTTTT. The chain carries TRBV27 and TRBJ2-2; 8 bases agree with TRBD1. Germline CDR1 MNHEY, CDR2 SMNVEV (reference sequence). With V trimmed by 8 bases and J by 2 bases, 7 bases remained unmatched. The CDR3 totals 15 residues.